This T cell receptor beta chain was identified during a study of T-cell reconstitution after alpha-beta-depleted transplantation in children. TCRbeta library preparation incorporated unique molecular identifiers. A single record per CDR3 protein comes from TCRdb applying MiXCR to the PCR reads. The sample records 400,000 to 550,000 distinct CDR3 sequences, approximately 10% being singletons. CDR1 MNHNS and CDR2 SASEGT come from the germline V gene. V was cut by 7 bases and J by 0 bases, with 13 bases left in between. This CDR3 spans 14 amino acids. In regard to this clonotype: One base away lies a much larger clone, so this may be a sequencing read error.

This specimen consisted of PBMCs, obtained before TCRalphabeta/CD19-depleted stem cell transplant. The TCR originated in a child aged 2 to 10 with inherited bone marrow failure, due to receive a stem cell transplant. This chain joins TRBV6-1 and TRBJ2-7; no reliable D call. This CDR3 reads CASTELARSYEQYF. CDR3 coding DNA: TGTGCCAGCACAGAGCTGGCACGCTCCTACGAGCAGTACTTC.